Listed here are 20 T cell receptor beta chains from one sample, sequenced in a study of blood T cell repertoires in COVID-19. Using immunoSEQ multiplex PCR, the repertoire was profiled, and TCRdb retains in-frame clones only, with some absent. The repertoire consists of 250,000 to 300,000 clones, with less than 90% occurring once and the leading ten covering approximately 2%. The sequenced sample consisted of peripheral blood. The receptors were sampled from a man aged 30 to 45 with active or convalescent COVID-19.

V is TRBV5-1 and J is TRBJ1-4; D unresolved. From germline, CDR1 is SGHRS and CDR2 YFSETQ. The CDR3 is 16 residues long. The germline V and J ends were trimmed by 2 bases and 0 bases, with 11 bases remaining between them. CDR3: CASSLSTLTTNEKLFF. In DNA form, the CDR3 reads TGCGCCAGCAGCTTATCGACACTTACAACTAATGAAAAACTGTTTTTT.

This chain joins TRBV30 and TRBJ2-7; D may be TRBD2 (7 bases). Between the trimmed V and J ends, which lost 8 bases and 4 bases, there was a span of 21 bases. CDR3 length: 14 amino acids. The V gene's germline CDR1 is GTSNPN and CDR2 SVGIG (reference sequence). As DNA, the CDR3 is TGTGCCCTAGCCGCGTGGGGGGGCGGGTACGAGCAGTACTTC. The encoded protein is CALAAWGGGYEQYF.

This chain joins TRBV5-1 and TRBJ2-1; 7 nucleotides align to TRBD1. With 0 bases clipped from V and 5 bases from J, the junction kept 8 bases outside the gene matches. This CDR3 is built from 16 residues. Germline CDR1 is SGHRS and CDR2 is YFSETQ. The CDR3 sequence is CASSLGRGGKDNEQFF. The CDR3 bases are TGCGCCAGCAGCTTGGGTCGAGGGGGCAAGGACAATGAGCAGTTCTTC.

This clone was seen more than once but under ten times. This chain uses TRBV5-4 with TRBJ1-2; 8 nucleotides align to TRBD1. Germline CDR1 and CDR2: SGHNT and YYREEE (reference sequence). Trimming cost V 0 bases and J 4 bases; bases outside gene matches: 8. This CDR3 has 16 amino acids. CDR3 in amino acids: CASSLGGAGGTYGYTF. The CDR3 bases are TGTGCCAGCAGCTTGGGTGGGGCAGGGGGCACCTATGGCTACACCTTC.

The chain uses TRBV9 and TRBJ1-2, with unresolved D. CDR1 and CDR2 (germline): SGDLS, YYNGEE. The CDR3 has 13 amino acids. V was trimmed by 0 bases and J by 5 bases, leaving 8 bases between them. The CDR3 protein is CASSVDRSYGYTF. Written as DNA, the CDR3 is TGTGCCAGCAGCGTAGATCGTTCGTATGGCTACACCTTC.

CDR3 sequence reads: CASSETIPGQGSYNEQFF. The CDR3 nucleotides read TGTGCCAGCAGTGAGACTATACCGGGACAGGGGTCCTACAATGAGCAGTTCTTC. The chain recombines TRBV6-1 with TRBJ2-1; TRBD1 matches at 10 bases. Germline CDR1 is MNHNS and CDR2 is SASEGT. With 3 bases clipped from V and 1 base from J, the junction kept 9 bases outside the gene matches. The CDR3 has 18 residues.

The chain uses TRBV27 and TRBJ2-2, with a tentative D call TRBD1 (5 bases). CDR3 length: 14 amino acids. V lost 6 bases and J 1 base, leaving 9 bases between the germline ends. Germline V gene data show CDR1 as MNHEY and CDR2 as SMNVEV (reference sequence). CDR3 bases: TGTGCCAGCAGCCCCGACAGGAACACCGGGGAGCTGTTTTTT. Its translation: CASSPDRNTGELFF.

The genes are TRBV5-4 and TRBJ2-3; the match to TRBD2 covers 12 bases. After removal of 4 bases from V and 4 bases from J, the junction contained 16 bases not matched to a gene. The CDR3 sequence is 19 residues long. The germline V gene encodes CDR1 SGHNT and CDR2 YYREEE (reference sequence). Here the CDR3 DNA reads TGTGCCAGCAGCATCGGACTAGCGGGGACAGGACGTGGGGCAGATACGCAGTATTTT. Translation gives CASSIGLAGTGRGADTQYF. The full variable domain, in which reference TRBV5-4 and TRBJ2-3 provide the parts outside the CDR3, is ETGVTQSPTHLIKTRGQQVTLRCSSQSGHNTVSWYQQALGQGPQFIFQYYREEENGRGNFPPRFSGLQFPNYSSELNVNALELDDSALYLCASSIGLAGTGRGADTQYFGPGTRLTVL.

CDR3 region: CASRGGGASNQPQHF. The CDR3 nucleotides read TGCGCCAGCCGAGGGGGTGGGGCCTCCAATCAGCCCCAGCATTTT. The J gene is TRBJ1-5, the V gene TRBV10-2; D may be TRBD1 (6 bases). V was pared by 8 bases and J by 3 bases, with 17 bases between. The CDR3 runs to 15 residues. Germline V gene sequence: CDR1 WSHSY, CDR2 SAAADI.

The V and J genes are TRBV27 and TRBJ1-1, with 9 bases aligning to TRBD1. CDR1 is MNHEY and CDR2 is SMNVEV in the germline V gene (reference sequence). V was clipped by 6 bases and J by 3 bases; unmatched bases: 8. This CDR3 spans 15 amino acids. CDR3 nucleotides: TGTGCCAGCAGCACTACCGGGACAGGGTACACTGAAGCTTTCTTT. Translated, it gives CASSTTGTGYTEAFF.

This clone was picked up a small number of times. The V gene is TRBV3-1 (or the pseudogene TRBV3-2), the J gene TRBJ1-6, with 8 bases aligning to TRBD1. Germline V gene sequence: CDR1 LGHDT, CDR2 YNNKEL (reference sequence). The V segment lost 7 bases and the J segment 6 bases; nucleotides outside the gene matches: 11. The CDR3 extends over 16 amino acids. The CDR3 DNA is TGTGCCAGCAAACCAGACCAGGGGGCTGGTAATTCACCCCTCCACTTT. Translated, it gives CASKPDQGAGNSPLHF.

The CDR3 sequence: CATSRDGTSGYNEQFF. CDR3 bases: TGTGCCACCAGCAGAGACGGGACTAGCGGATACAATGAGCAGTTCTTC. The chain combines TRBV15 with TRBJ2-1, with 11 bases lining up with TRBD2. The CDR3 is 16 residues long. Germline V lookup: CDR1 LNHNV, CDR2 YYDKDF (reference sequence). The V segment lost 0 bases and the J segment 4 bases; nucleotides outside the gene matches: 2.

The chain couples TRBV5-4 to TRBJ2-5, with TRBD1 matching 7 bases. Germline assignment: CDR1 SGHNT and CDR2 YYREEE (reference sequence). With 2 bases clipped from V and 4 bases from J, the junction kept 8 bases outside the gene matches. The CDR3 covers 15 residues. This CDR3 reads CASSFNRGAGETQYF. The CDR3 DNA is TGTGCCAGCAGCTTTAACAGGGGCGCCGGAGAGACCCAGTACTTC.

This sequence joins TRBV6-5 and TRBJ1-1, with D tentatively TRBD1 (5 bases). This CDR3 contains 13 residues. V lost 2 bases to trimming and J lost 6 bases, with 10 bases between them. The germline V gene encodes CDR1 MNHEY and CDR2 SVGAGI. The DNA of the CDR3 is TGTGCCAGCAGTTACCAGCAGGGTGCTGAAGCTTTCTTT. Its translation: CASSYQQGAEAFF.

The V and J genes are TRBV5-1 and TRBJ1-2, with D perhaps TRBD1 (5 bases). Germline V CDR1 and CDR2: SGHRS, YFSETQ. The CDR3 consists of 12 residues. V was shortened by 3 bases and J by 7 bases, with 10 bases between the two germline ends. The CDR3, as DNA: TGCGCCAGCAGCTCTGATCAGGGTGGCTACACCTTC. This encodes CASSSDQGGYTF.

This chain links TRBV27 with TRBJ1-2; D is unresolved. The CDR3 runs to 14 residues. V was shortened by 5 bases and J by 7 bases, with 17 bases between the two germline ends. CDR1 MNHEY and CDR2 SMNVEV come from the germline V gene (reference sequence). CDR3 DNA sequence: TGTGCCAGCAGTAACAGCGGGCCCTTATCTGGCTACACCTTC. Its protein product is CASSNSGPLSGYTF.

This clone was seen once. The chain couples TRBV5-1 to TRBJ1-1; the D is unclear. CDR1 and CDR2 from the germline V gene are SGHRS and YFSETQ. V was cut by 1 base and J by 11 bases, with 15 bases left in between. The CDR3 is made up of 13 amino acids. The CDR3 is CASSLPGHDGAFF. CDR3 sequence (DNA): TGCGCCAGCAGCTTGCCGGGTCATGACGGGGCTTTCTTT.

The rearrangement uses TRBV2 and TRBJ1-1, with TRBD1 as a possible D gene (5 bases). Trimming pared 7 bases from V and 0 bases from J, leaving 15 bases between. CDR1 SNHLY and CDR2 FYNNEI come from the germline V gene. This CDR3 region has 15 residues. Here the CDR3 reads CASKGQPTMNTEAFF. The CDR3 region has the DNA TGTGCCAGCAAGGGGCAGCCTACCATGAACACTGAAGCTTTCTTT.

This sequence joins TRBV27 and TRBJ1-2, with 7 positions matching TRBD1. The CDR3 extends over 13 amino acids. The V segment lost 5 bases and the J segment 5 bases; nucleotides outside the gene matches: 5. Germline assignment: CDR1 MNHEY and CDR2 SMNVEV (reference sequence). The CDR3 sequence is CASSIRTGYGYTF. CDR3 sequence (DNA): TGTGCCAGCAGTATACGGACAGGATATGGCTACACCTTC.

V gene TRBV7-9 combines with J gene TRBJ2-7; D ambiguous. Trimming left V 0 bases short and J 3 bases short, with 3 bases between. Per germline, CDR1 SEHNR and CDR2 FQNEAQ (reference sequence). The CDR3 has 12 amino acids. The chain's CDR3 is CASSLAVYEQYF. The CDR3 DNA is TGTGCCAGCAGCTTAGCCGTCTACGAGCAGTACTTC.